These 30 T cell receptor beta chains were all obtained from the same sample, sequenced in a study of blood T cell repertoires in COVID-19. Sequencing was performed with immunoSEQ multiplex PCR; in TCRdb, only in-frame clones are kept and a portion is missing. The table includes 150,000 to 200,000 clones, approximately 90% detected once. Material: peripheral blood. Every receptor here comes from a man in his fifties or sixties with active or convalescent COVID-19.

The chain combines TRBV19 with TRBJ1-3; 7 nucleotides align to TRBD1. Germline lookup yields CDR1 LNHDA and CDR2 SQIVND (reference sequence). The CDR3 length is 16 residues. The V and J ends lost 6 bases and 0 bases, in that order; junction bases with no gene match: 8. The CDR3 is CASSRGTSSSGNTIYF. Here the CDR3 DNA reads TGTGCCAGTAGCAGGGGGACATCTAGCTCTGGAAACACCATATATTTT.

The chain links TRBV18 to TRBJ2-3; maybe TRBD2 (5 bases). CDR1 is KGHSH and CDR2 is LQKENI in the germline V gene. V was trimmed by 3 bases and J by 0 bases, leaving 13 bases between them. The CDR3 has 16 residues. The CDR3 loop is CASSPLRASSTDTQYF. The CDR3 nucleotides read TGTGCCAGCTCACCCCTGAGGGCATCTAGCACAGATACGCAGTATTTT.

The sample holds many counts of this clone. The chain uses TRBV6-5 and TRBJ2-7, with a possible D match to TRBD2 (6 bases). CDR3 size: 14 residues. V was trimmed by 2 bases and J by 9 bases, leaving 17 bases between them. CDR1 is MNHEY and CDR2 is SVGAGI in the germline V gene. Here the CDR3 reads CASSYRVPGGVQYF. The DNA of the CDR3 is TGTGCCAGCAGTTACAGGGTGCCGGGCGGGGTGCAGTACTTC.

The rearrangement joins TRBV6-5 to TRBJ1-5, with D perhaps TRBD1 (5 bases). Germline V gene lookup returns CDR1 MNHEY and CDR2 SVGAGI. Trimming left V 10 bases short and J 0 bases short, with 13 bases between. The CDR3 length is 14 residues. The CDR3 sequence: CAIMRGGSNQPQHF. The DNA for the CDR3 is TGTGCCATAATGCGGGGGGGTAGCAATCAGCCCCAGCATTTT.

The chain joins TRBV29-1 to TRBJ1-3; D gene unclear. Germline V gives CDR1 SQVTM, CDR2 ANQGSEA. This CDR3 contains 12 residues. Trimming took 5 bases from V and 1 from J, leaving 6 bases between them. Written as DNA, the CDR3 is TGCAGCGTTTCACGGTCTGGAAACACCATATATTTT. Translation: CSVSRSGNTIYF.

V is TRBV3-1 (or the pseudogene TRBV3-2) and J is TRBJ2-1; D is possibly TRBD2 (7 bases). The CDR3 is made up of 15 amino acids. The V gene's germline CDR1 is LGHDT and CDR2 YNNKEL (reference sequence). Trimming pared 5 bases from V and 9 bases from J, leaving 20 bases between. The CDR3 loop is CASSSTAGATGEQFF. CDR3 DNA sequence: TGTGCCAGCAGCAGTACGGCGGGGGCGACCGGTGAGCAGTTCTTC.

The V gene is TRBV7-6, the J gene TRBJ1-5; D might be TRBD1 (5 bases). Germline CDR1 and CDR2: SGHVS and FNYEAQ. The CDR3 has 15 amino acids. V lost 2 bases, J lost 6 bases, and 14 bases lay in between. The CDR3 DNA is TGTGCCAGCAGCTTACGCACAGGTTTAAGTCAGCCCCAGCATTTT. It yields the protein CASSLRTGLSQPQHF.

J is TRBJ1-3 and V is TRBV10-3, with D possibly matching TRBD1 (6 bases). There are 17 residues in the CDR3. Trimming pared 6 bases from V and 3 bases from J, leaving 21 bases between. Germline lookup yields CDR1 ENHRY and CDR2 SYGVKD. The DNA of the CDR3 is TGTGCCATCAGCGACCTACCTCAGGGGTTAGGTGGAAACACCATATATTTT. This translates into CAISDLPQGLGGNTIYF.

This clone was observed a single time. The gene calls are TRBV7-2 and TRBJ2-1; TRBD1 agrees at 9 bases. CDR3 size: 14 residues. The germline CDR1 and CDR2 sequences are SGHTA and FQGNSA. V gave up 2 bases and J gave up 8 bases; unmatched junction bases: 4. CDR3: CASSLFGTGHEQFF. In nucleotides, the CDR3 is TGTGCCAGCAGCTTATTCGGGACAGGGCATGAGCAGTTCTTC.

The V and J genes are TRBV3-1 (or the pseudogene TRBV3-2) and TRBJ2-7; D gene uncertain. Germline CDR1 LGHDT, CDR2 YNNKEL (reference sequence). The V and J ends lost 1 base and 11 bases respectively, with 12 bases between them. The length of the CDR3 is 12 residues. The CDR3 nucleotides are TGTGCCAGCAGCCAAGTTGAGGCGCAAAAGTACTTC. It translates to CASSQVEAQKYF.

This CDR3 reads CASSQAGNQHTDTQYF. The DNA for the CDR3 is TGCGCCAGCAGCCAAGCGGGTAACCAGCACACAGATACGCAGTATTTT. The rearrangement joins TRBV4-1 to TRBJ2-3, with no clear D. Between the trimmed V and J ends, which lost 1 base and 2 bases, there was a span of 13 bases. The CDR3 contains 16 residues. Germline CDR1 MGHRA, CDR2 YSYEKL.

The rearrangement joins TRBV6-2 or TRBV6-3 to TRBJ2-2; the match to TRBD2 covers 13 bases. The CDR3 is 17 amino acids. The trim removed 6 bases at V and 4 bases at J, leaving 8 bases unmatched. CDR1 and CDR2 from the germline V gene are MNHEY and SVGEGT. In DNA form, the CDR3 reads TGTGCCAGCAGCCGACAGCGGACTAGCGGGGGCACCGGGGAGCTGTTTTTT. Translation: CASSRQRTSGGTGELFF.

This chain joins TRBV19 and TRBJ1-5, with D uncertain. Germline CDR1 reads LNHDA; CDR2 reads SQIVND (reference sequence). Trimming stripped 7 bases from V and 0 bases from J, with 13 bases between. The CDR3 spans 15 residues. CDR3 sequence (DNA): TGTGCCAGTAACTTTAGACATCATAGCAATCAGCCCCAGCATTTT. Encoded protein: CASNFRHHSNQPQHF.

This clone was recorded once. This chain connects TRBV5-1 to TRBJ2-3; 8 bases map to TRBD1. Germline V lookup: CDR1 SGHRS, CDR2 YFSETQ. CDR3 length: 17 residues. V shed 0 bases and J 2 bases; nucleotides not matched to a gene: 8. The CDR3 here is CASSLGRRTGITDTQYF. The CDR3 coding sequence is TGCGCCAGCAGCTTGGGGCGCCGGACAGGGATCACAGATACGCAGTATTTT.

This chain uses TRBV7-2 with TRBJ1-1; tentative D call: TRBD1 (6 bases). V was trimmed by 5 bases and J by 1 base, leaving 14 bases between them. Looked up from germline, CDR1 is SGHTA and CDR2 is FQGNSA. This CDR3 contains 15 residues. The CDR3 sequence: CASSRDPQGNTEAFF. Written as DNA, the CDR3 is TGTGCCAGCAGCAGAGACCCACAGGGGAACACTGAAGCTTTCTTT. Based on the CDR3 plus reference TRBV7-2 and TRBJ1-1, the full variable domain is GAGVSQSPSNKVTEKGKDVELRCDPISGHTALYWYRQSLGQGLEFLIYFQGNSAPDKSGLPSDRFSAERTGGSVSTLTIQRTQQEDSAVYLCASSRDPQGNTEAFFGQGTRLTVV.

V gene TRBV2 combines with J gene TRBJ2-2; TRBD1 matches at 10 bases. The CDR3 loop spans 15 amino acids. CDR1 and CDR2 from the germline V gene are SNHLY and FYNNEI. The junction had 6 bases not matched to a gene; V was cut back by 4 bases and J by 7 bases. The CDR3 spells CASSAEGQGIGELFF. The DNA of the CDR3 is TGTGCCAGCAGTGCCGAGGGACAGGGGATCGGGGAGCTGTTTTTT.

The V and J genes are TRBV9 and TRBJ1-3; D possibly corresponds to TRBD1 (5 bases). CDR3 length: 15 amino acids. The germline V gene has CDR1 SGDLS and CDR2 YYNGEE. The V gene lost 0 bases and the J gene lost 4 bases, with 11 bases spanning the gap. CDR3 loop: CASSVAETEGNTIYF. CDR3 DNA sequence: TGTGCCAGCAGCGTAGCTGAGACAGAAGGAAACACCATATATTTT.

The CDR3 loop is CASSRGGNNEQFF. In DNA, the CDR3 is TGTGCCAGCAGCCGCGGGGGGAATAATGAGCAGTTCTTC. The chain links TRBV7-3 to TRBJ2-1; 8 bases map to TRBD2. Unmatched junction bases numbered 4, after V lost 5 bases and J lost 7 bases. The CDR3 extends over 13 amino acids. The germline V gene has CDR1 SGHTA and CDR2 FQGTGA.

The chain employs TRBV20-1 and TRBJ1-5; TRBD1 is a possible D gene (5 bases). The V gene lost 3 bases and the J gene lost 0 bases, with 9 bases spanning the gap. This CDR3 contains 14 residues. The germline V gene encodes CDR1 DFQATT and CDR2 SNEGSKA (reference sequence). The CDR3 protein is CSASPGLSNQPQHF. The CDR3 nucleotides are TGCAGTGCTAGTCCGGGACTTAGCAATCAGCCCCAGCATTTT.

This rearrangement joins TRBV15 to TRBJ1-2; D may be TRBD1 (6 bases). Trimming stripped 5 bases from V and 4 bases from J, with 14 bases between. The germline gives CDR1 LNHNV, CDR2 YYDKDF (reference sequence). The CDR3 runs 14 residues. The CDR3 coding sequence is TGTGCCACCAGCGACAGGCGAAGGGTCTATGGCTACACCTTC. This codes for CATSDRRRVYGYTF.

The chain carries TRBV2 and TRBJ1-2; the D is unclear. This CDR3 is 13 amino acids long. V was clipped by 6 bases and J by 7 bases, with 15 bases between them. Germline V gene sequence: CDR1 SNHLY, CDR2 FYNNEI. The DNA of the CDR3 is TGTGCCAGCAGGCCCGAGAGGCTCGGTGGCTACACCTTC. Its translation is CASRPERLGGYTF.

The chain carries TRBV10-3 and TRBJ1-5; 9 positions match TRBD1. Trimming took 2 bases from V and 5 from J; bases not matched to a gene: 4. The CDR3 extends over 15 amino acids. Germline V gives CDR1 ENHRY, CDR2 SYGVKD. The CDR3 sequence is CAISEKDRGDQPQHF. CDR3 nucleotides: TGTGCCATCAGTGAGAAAGACAGGGGGGATCAGCCCCAGCATTTT.

The chain combines TRBV7-3 with TRBJ2-1; TRBD2 matches 9 bases. CDR3 length equals 18 residues. The junction had 11 bases not matched to a gene; V was cut back by 5 bases and J by 0 bases. CDR1 is SGHTA and CDR2 is FQGTGA in the germline V gene. CDR3 region: CASSPRAGGHFSYNEQFF. The DNA of the CDR3 is TGTGCCAGCAGCCCCCGAGCGGGGGGACACTTCTCCTACAATGAGCAGTTCTTC.

This clone was picked up one time. The chain combines TRBV2 with TRBJ1-4; 12 bases are a match to TRBD1. The CDR3 extends over 13 amino acids. J was trimmed by 7 bases and V by 8 bases; bases with no gene match: 2. Germline V lookup: CDR1 SNHLY, CDR2 FYNNEI. The CDR3 sequence: CASGGQGAEKLFF. The DNA of the CDR3 is TGTGCCAGCGGGGGACAGGGGGCTGAAAAACTGTTTTTT.

The V gene is TRBV6-6, the J gene TRBJ2-7; tentatively, D is TRBD1 (6 bases). The V gene's germline CDR1 is MNHNY and CDR2 SVGAGI (reference sequence). The length of the CDR3 is 15 residues. V lost 2 bases to trimming and J lost 6 bases, with 17 bases between them. The CDR3 DNA sequence: TGTGCCAGCAGTTACCTCCCACAGGGATTAAGCGAGCAGTACTTC. It encodes CASSYLPQGLSEQYF.

The chain couples TRBV9 to TRBJ1-6, with a weak D call TRBD1 (5 bases). CDR1 SGDLS and CDR2 YYNGEE come from the germline V gene. CDR3 length: 17 residues. With 0 bases removed from V and 4 bases from J, the gap between germline ends came to 14 bases. CDR3 bases: TGTGCCAGCAGCGTAGATCAACGACAGCCTTATAATTCACCCCTCCACTTT. As protein: CASSVDQRQPYNSPLHF.

Here the CDR3 DNA reads TGTGCCAGCAGCCTATACGCGGGCCCCAAGAGGGAGACCCAGTACTTC. Translating gives CASSLYAGPKRETQYF. V usage is TRBV27 and J usage is TRBJ2-5; perhaps TRBD2 as D (5 bases). The V and J ends lost 6 bases and 5 bases respectively, with 22 bases between them. Per the germline V gene, CDR1 is MNHEY and CDR2 is SMNVEV (reference sequence). CDR3 length: 16 residues.

The chain carries TRBV2 and TRBJ1-1; D unclear. Trimming left V 5 bases short and J 1 base short, with 8 bases between. Germline V gives CDR1 SNHLY, CDR2 FYNNEI. This CDR3 contains 13 residues. The CDR3 sequence is CASSYESNTEAFF. The CDR3 coding sequence is TGTGCCAGCAGTTACGAGTCGAACACTGAAGCTTTCTTT.

This clone was seen a handful of times. V usage is TRBV21-1 and J usage is TRBJ1-6. TRBV21-1 is designated a pseudogene. CDR3 length: 15 amino acids. The CDR3 coding sequence is TGTGCCAGCAGCCATCGGGAGGGCGGTAATTCACCCCTCCACTTT. It codes for CASSHREGGNSPLHF.

The rearrangement uses TRBV19 and TRBJ2-5; 10 bases agree with TRBD1. The length of the CDR3 is 13 residues. Per germline, CDR1 LNHDA and CDR2 SQIVND (reference sequence). The V and J ends lost 8 bases and 5 bases, in that order; junction bases with no gene match: 5. CDR3: CASRQGAWETQYF. Here the CDR3 DNA reads TGTGCCAGTCGACAGGGGGCGTGGGAGACCCAGTACTTC.